This T cell receptor beta chain was captured by sequencing in a study of blood T cell repertoires in COVID-19. V was trimmed by 5 bases and J by 0 bases, leaving 11 bases between them. Germline CDR1 is SGHTA and CDR2 is FQGTGA. The CDR3 consists of 15 residues. This clone was observed a handful of times. Authors' methods: Amplification of reference gene primers was used by the study to estimate nucleated cell counts. Using immunoSEQ multiplex PCR, the repertoire was profiled, and TCRdb retains in-frame clones only, with some absent. D and trimming were read from the DNA, whereas the V and J calls and clone size are those reported in that table. The table includes 130,000 to 150,000 clones, around 89% detected once.

This clonotype was sampled from a woman in her 30s with acute COVID-19. What was sequenced was PBMCs or T cells enriched from blood (not recorded which). This sequence joins TRBV7-3 and TRBJ2-1; D is unclear. The CDR3 reads CASSQVTGSYNEQFF. CDR3 DNA: TGTGCCAGCAGCCAGGTTACTGGCTCCTACAATGAGCAGTTCTTC.